The 10 T cell receptor beta chains reported below all come from one sample, sequenced in a study of T-cell memory formation after mild COVID-19. MiXCR, run by TCRdb on the 5' RACE reads, gives a single entry per CDR3 protein. The sample lists about 410,000 distinct CDR3 sequences, more than 20% seen once, with about an eighth in the top ten. Sequenced material: PBMCs or a T cell subset sorted from them (not recorded which). The receptor set was obtained from an adult woman who had mild COVID-19 (a few samples of this study predate the infection). Cell type and time point are not known.

The V gene is TRBV12-3 or TRBV12-4, the J gene TRBJ2-3; 7 bases are a match to TRBD2. CDR3 size: 17 residues. The ends lost 4 bases at V and 0 bases at J; junction bases unmatched: 10. The CDR3 DNA sequence: TGTGCCAGCAGTTCGGTCCGAAAAGCGGGAAGCACAGATACGCAGTATTTT. It translates to CASSSVRKAGSTDTQYF.

This clonotype was seen a few times. CDR3 nucleotide sequence: TGTGCCAGCAGCCAATGGGTTTCCACCGGGGAGCTGTTTTTT. It yields the protein CASSQWVSTGELFF. This chain uses TRBV14 with TRBJ2-2; D gene ambiguous. Trimming took 2 bases from V and 4 from J, leaving 8 bases between them. The CDR3 consists of 14 residues. The germline V gene encodes CDR1 SGHDN and CDR2 FVKESK. The full variable domain, completed using reference TRBV14 and TRBJ2-2, is EAGVTQFPSHSVIEKGQTVTLRCDPISGHDNLYWYRRVMGKEIKFLLHFVKESKQDESGMPNNRFLAERTGGTYSTLKVQPAELEDSGVYFCASSQWVSTGELFFGEGSRLTVL.

V gene TRBV7-2 combines with J gene TRBJ2-1; TRBD2 matches at 9 bases. V was pared by 7 bases and J by 6 bases, with 10 bases of the junction left unmatched. Germline values: CDR1 SGHTA, CDR2 FQGNSA. This CDR3 is built from 15 residues. The CDR3 bases are TGTGCCAGCACCGTGACTAGCGGATACCTCAATGAGCAGTTCTTC. This sequence encodes CASTVTSGYLNEQFF.

The V gene is TRBV6-6, the J gene TRBJ2-1, with a possible D match to TRBD1 (6 bases). This CDR3 spans 17 amino acids. V was cut by 4 bases and J by 0 bases, with 16 bases left in between. Germline-derived CDR1 and CDR2 are MNHNY and SVGAGI (reference sequence). The CDR3 bases are TGTGCCAGCAGTTCCCCTGAACAGGGAATCTCCTACAATGAGCAGTTCTTC. It specifies CASSSPEQGISYNEQFF.

The chain combines TRBV18 with TRBJ2-1, with no clear D. The CDR3 runs to 14 residues. Trimming took off 5 bases at V and 0 bases at J, with 8 bases between the two ends. Germline V gene data show CDR1 as KGHSH and CDR2 as LQKENI. CDR3 residues: CASSGSISYNEQFF. DNA for the CDR3: TGTGCCAGCTCAGGGTCCATCTCCTACAATGAGCAGTTCTTC.

The V call is TRBV5-1, the J call TRBJ2-3; 10 bases line up with TRBD2. This CDR3 comprises 17 residues. Germline V gene lookup returns CDR1 SGHRS and CDR2 YFSETQ. V lost 1 base and J lost 3; bases outside the gene matches: 8. The CDR3, as DNA: TGCGCCAGCAGCTTGTCGTCTAGCGGGGGAAGGACAGATACGCAGTATTTT. Protein sequence: CASSLSSSGGRTDTQYF.

J is TRBJ2-3 and V is TRBV7-2; perhaps TRBD2 as D (6 bases). V gave up 5 bases and J gave up 1 base, with 19 bases separating them. The germline CDR1 and CDR2 sequences are SGHTA and FQGNSA. The CDR3 sequence is 17 residues long. The CDR3 loop is CASSLALTSPGTDTQYF. CDR3 nucleotide sequence: TGTGCCAGCAGCCTGGCCTTGACTAGTCCCGGCACAGATACGCAGTATTTT.

In its sample, this clonotype was seen a few times. The chain is built from TRBV20-1 and TRBJ1-1; no firm D call. The germline gives CDR1 DFQATT, CDR2 SNEGSKA (reference sequence). This CDR3 has 15 amino acids. The V end lost 3 bases, the J end lost 1 base, and 15 bases lay between the germline ends. The CDR3 DNA is TGCAGTGCTAGGGGATCGGGTCCATGGAACACTGAAGCTTTCTTT. It is translated as CSARGSGPWNTEAFF.

This clonotype was detected only a few times. The chain carries TRBV15 and TRBJ2-7; 9 bases match TRBD2. Germline lookup yields CDR1 LNHNV and CDR2 YYDKDF (reference sequence). The CDR3 contains 17 residues. V shed 2 bases and J 8 bases; nucleotides not matched to a gene: 16. CDR3 protein: CATSRTPRAGGATQQYF. CDR3 sequence (DNA): TGTGCCACCAGCAGAACCCCCCGAGCGGGGGGCGCTACACAGCAGTACTTC.

This clonotype has a handful of counts. This chain links TRBV7-3 with TRBJ2-3; D is perhaps TRBD2 (5 bases). Germline assignment: CDR1 SGHTA and CDR2 FQGTGA. The CDR3 runs 14 residues. The V and J ends lost 5 bases and 6 bases respectively, with 15 bases between them. CDR3 nucleotide sequence: TGTGCCAGCAGCCCTGAGGGAAGTGTGGATACGCAGTATTTT. It translates to CASSPEGSVDTQYF.